This TCR beta chain is from a study of read filtering for tumor transcriptome and immune sequencing. The wider study: By R-ISS, stages I, II and III held roughly 8, 15 and 7 patients.

This library used 300 to 450 ng RNA and molecular barcoded adaptors spanning alpha/delta and beta/gamma chains. TCRdb re-called the reads through MiXCR, storing one row per CDR3 protein. The data contain some 130,000 distinct CDR3 sequences, roughly an eighth of them singletons. This CDR3 spans 19 amino acids. V lost 5 bases, J lost 6 bases, and 31 bases lay in between. The germline gives CDR1 SEHNR, CDR2 FQNEAQ (reference sequence). At the time of active disease, bone marrow was collected from every patient. Study results and caveats: In IR-seq, single-read clonotypes were roughly 80% of clonotypes but 3.5% to 4% of reads.

This clonotype came up a few times. Its specificity is unknown. J is TRBJ1-2 and V is TRBV7-9; tentatively, D is TRBD1 (6 bases). This TCR was sampled from a donor aged 40 or over with multiple myeloma. Sequencing was performed on a population of CD138-negative cells sorted from bone marrow. This CDR3 reads CASSGKTGPEHDMRHGYTF. The CDR3 coding sequence is TGTGCCAGCAGCGGAAAGACAGGTCCCGAGCATGACATGAGGCATGGCTACACCTTC. Looking up the rest from reference TRBV7-9 and TRBJ1-2 gives the full variable domain: DTGVSQNPRHKITKRGQNVTFRCDPISEHNRLYWYRQTLGQGPEFLTYFQNEAQLEKSRLLSDRFSAERPKGSFSTLEIQRTEQGDSAMYLCASSGKTGPEHDMRHGYTFGSGTRLTVV.